This T cell receptor (beta chain) was documented in a study of T-cell memory formation after mild COVID-19. Whole-study findings and limits: Among CD4+ contracting clones, most were CM and EM, and CD8+ ones EMRA.

TCRdb passed the 5' RACE reads through MiXCR, listing each CDR3 protein once. The sample holds approximately 150,000 distinct CDR3 sequences; over 15% are singletons and the top ten take approximately 2.3%. In the case of this clonotype: Its matching antigen is unknown.

The germline CDR1 and CDR2 sequences are KGHSH and LQKENI. Trimming shortened V by 8 bases and J by 1 base, and 9 bases separated the two germline ends. CDR3 length: 12 amino acids. This TCR came from an adult woman who had mild COVID-19 (a few samples of this study predate the infection). Cell type and time point are not known. The chain combines TRBV18 with TRBJ2-7; D not certain. The sequenced sample consisted of PBMCs or a T cell subset sorted from them (not recorded which). The CDR3 sequence is CASGYTSYEQYF. Written as DNA, the CDR3 is TGTGCCAGCGGGTACACTTCCTACGAGCAGTACTTC.